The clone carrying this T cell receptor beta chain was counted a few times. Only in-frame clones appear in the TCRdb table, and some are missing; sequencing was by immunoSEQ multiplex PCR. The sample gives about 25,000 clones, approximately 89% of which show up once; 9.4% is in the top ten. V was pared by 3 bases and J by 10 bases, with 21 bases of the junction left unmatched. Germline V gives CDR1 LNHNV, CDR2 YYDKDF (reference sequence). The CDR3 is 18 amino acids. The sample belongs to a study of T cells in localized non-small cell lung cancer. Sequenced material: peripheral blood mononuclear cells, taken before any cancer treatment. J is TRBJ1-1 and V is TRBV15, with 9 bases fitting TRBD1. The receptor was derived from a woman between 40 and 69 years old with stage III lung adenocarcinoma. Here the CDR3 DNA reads TGTGCCACCAGCAGGGGCCCTTTGGGACAGGGTGGAGACGGGAGAGCTTTCTTT. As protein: CATSRGPLGQGGDGRAFF. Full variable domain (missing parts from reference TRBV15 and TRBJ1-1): DAMVIQNPRYQVTQFGKPVTLSCSQTLNHNVMYWYQQKSSQAPKLLFHYYDKDFNNEADTPDNFQSRRPNTSFCFLDIRSPGLGDTAMYLCATSRGPLGQGGDGRAFFGQGTRLTVV.